Sequencing of this T cell receptor beta chain was carried out in a study of shared clonotypes between healthy human individuals. Naive CD8 isolation took CD45RO-negative cells positively selected for CCR7 and excluded terminally differentiated effector memory CD45RA+ cells. Concerning this clone itself: Different DNA sequences within this sample yield the same CDR3.

The length of the CDR3 is 13 residues. The V gene lost 1 base and the J gene lost 3 bases, with 7 bases spanning the gap. CDR1 and CDR2 (germline): LNHDA, SQIVND (reference sequence). Sequencing was performed with immunoSEQ multiplex PCR; in TCRdb, only in-frame clones are kept and a portion is missing. The data hold about 2 million clones, with just under 95% observed a single time. Sequencing was carried out using naive CD8+ T cells sorted from blood. The rearrangement joins TRBV19 to TRBJ2-7; D call uncertain. The TCR was taken from a man younger than 35 in good health. As DNA, the CDR3 is TGTGCCAGTAGTATAGGGCGTGGCTACGAGCAGTACTTC. Translated: CASSIGRGYEQYF.